This T cell receptor (beta chain) was retrieved from a study of blood T cell repertoires in COVID-19. Looked up from germline, CDR1 is SGHTA and CDR2 is FQGNSA. V was cut by 11 bases and J by 4 bases, with 14 bases left in between. The CDR3 runs to 13 residues. The protocol was immunoSEQ multiplex PCR, while the TCRdb copy is restricted to in-frame clones and leaves out a portion. Of over 300,000 clones listed, 70% to 90% are singletons. Material: PBMCs or T cells enriched from blood (not recorded which). The TCR sequence derives from a woman aged 30 to 39 who had recovered from COVID-19. The chain couples TRBV7-2 to TRBJ2-2; D not certain. The CDR3 DNA reads as TGTGCCTGCGACGGTCGGAGCACCGGGGAGCTGTTTTTT. Protein sequence: CACDGRSTGELFF.